This T cell receptor beta chain was recorded in a study of post-analysis software for immune sequencing data. Per germline, CDR1 SEHNR and CDR2 FQNEAQ (reference sequence). Trimming removed 6 bases from V and 8 bases from J; junction bases left unmatched: 17. This CDR3 is 17 amino acids long. Unique molecular identifiers tagged the TCR beta cDNA libraries. A single record per CDR3 protein comes from TCRdb applying MiXCR to the PCR reads. The sample lists about 160,000 distinct CDR3 sequences, around 36% occurring once. V is TRBV7-9 and J is TRBJ2-1; 9 nucleotides line up with TRBD2. The specimen comprised blood, sampled after autologous hematopoietic stem cell transplantation. The source of this sequence is a girl under 18 with multiple sclerosis. As DNA, the CDR3 is TGTGCCAGCAGTCCCGGTTTGAGCGGGAGGTCTGGGGATGAGCAGTTCTTC. It translates to CASSPGLSGRSGDEQFF.